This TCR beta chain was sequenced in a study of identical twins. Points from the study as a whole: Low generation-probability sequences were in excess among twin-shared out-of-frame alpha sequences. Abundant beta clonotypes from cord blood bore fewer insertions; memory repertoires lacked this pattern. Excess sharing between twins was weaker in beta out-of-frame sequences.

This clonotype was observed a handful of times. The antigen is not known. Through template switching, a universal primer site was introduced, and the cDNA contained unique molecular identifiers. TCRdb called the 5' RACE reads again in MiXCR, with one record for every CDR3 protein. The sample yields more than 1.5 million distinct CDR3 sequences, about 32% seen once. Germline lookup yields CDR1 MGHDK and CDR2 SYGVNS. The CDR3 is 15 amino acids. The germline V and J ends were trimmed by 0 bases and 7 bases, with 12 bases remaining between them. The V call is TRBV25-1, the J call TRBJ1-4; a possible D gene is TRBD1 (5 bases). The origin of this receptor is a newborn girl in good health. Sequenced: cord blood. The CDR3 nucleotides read TGTGCCAGCAGTGAATATACCCGGGGGTCTGAAAAACTGTTTTTT. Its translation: CASSEYTRGSEKLFF.